The next 15 T cell receptor beta chains were all read from a single sample in a study of post-analysis software for immune sequencing data. The study's findings and limits: In patients, about five TRBV segments were more frequent than in controls, with TRBV5-6, TRBV5-1 and TRBV20-1 among them.

The TCR beta cDNA libraries contained unique molecular identifiers. TCRdb reanalysed the PCR reads using MiXCR and keeps one entry per CDR3 protein. The table includes some 690,000 distinct CDR3 sequences, around 27% detected once. These receptors' antigens are unknown. What was sequenced was blood. These receptors were taken from a girl aged 5-17 years with multiple sclerosis.

This chain joins TRBV10-3 and TRBJ2-3, with D maybe TRBD1 (6 bases). V shed 6 bases and J shed 4 bases, with 11 bases lying between them. Germline lookup yields CDR1 ENHRY and CDR2 SYGVKD. The CDR3 totals 13 residues. This chain's CDR3 is CAIRGGVSDTQYF. The CDR3 DNA sequence: TGTGCCATCAGAGGGGGTGTATCAGATACGCAGTATTTT.

The CDR3: CASSPRWGASVGTDTQYF. The CDR3 DNA follows: TGTGCCAGCAGCCCCCGGTGGGGGGCCTCTGTAGGCACAGATACGCAGTATTTT. The J gene is TRBJ2-3, the V gene TRBV7-9; D is perhaps TRBD1 or TRBD2 (6 bases each). CDR1 is SEHNR and CDR2 is FQNEAQ in the germline V gene (reference sequence). The V end lost 5 bases, the J end lost 1 base, and 22 bases lay between the germline ends. The length of the CDR3 is 18 residues.

This clonotype was found a few times. The chain uses TRBV6-5 and TRBJ2-5, with 8 bases that match TRBD1. Germline CDR1 MNHEY, CDR2 SVGAGI. The J segment lost 5 bases and the V segment lost 5 bases, leaving 7 bases of the junction unmatched. This CDR3 region has 14 residues. CDR3 sequence reads: CASSDRTGKETQYF. CDR3 in DNA: TGTGCCAGCAGTGACCGGACAGGGAAGGAGACCCAGTACTTC.

This chain joins TRBV5-1 and TRBJ1-2, with 8 bases lining up with TRBD1. CDR1 SGHRS and CDR2 YFSETQ come from the germline V gene. Unmatched junction bases numbered 6, after V lost 7 bases and J lost 7 bases. CDR3 length equals 12 residues. DNA of the CDR3: TGCGCCAGCCATACCGGGACAGGTGGCTACACCTTC. It encodes CASHTGTGGYTF. The full variable domain, completed using reference TRBV5-1 and TRBJ1-2, is KAGVTQTPRYLIKTRGQQVTLSCSPISGHRSVSWYQQTPGQGLQFLFEYFSETQRNKGNFPGRFSGRQFSNSRSEMNVSTLELGDSALYLCASHTGTGGYTFGSGTRLTVV.

This clonotype was found a few times. A read error may produce the germline difference seen at one junction end. The chain couples TRBV6-1 to TRBJ2-4; no definite D call. The J call is in doubt because the DNA end fits TRBJ2-5 better. The CDR3 length is 13 residues. From germline, CDR1 is MNHNS and CDR2 SASEGT. The CDR3 sequence: CVSSARNQETQYF. The DNA for the CDR3 is TGTGTCAGCAGTGCCCGGAACCAAGAGACCCAGTACTTC.

This clonotype was detected a few times. The CDR3 DNA follows: TGTGCCAGCAGTTACGGTGGGGGGGGCAGGGATGAGCAGTTCTTC. This codes for CASSYGGGGRDEQFF. The V and J genes are TRBV6-5 and TRBJ2-1; D might be TRBD2 (7 bases). Germline-derived CDR1 and CDR2 are MNHEY and SVGAGI. This CDR3 has 15 amino acids. Trimming removed 2 bases from V and 8 bases from J, with 16 bases in between.

This clonotype occurred once. A much bigger clone sits one base away, suggesting this may be a read error. The J gene is TRBJ2-5, the V gene TRBV10-3; D remains unclear. Trimming removed 11 bases from V and 4 bases from J, with 17 bases in between. This CDR3 has 13 amino acids. Germline V gives CDR1 ENHRY, CDR2 SYGVKD. CDR3 sequence reads: CAVTNGSRETQYF. DNA of the CDR3: TGTGCCGTCACCAATGGCAGTAGAGAGACCCAGTACTTC.

This clonotype was seen more than once but under ten times. This chain connects TRBV12-3 or TRBV12-4 to TRBJ1-1, with a possible D match to TRBD1 (5 bases). V lost 6 bases and J 1 base, leaving 12 bases between the germline ends. The CDR3 is 14 amino acids. In nucleotides, the CDR3 is TGTGCCAGCAGGATGCGGGGCGAGAACACTGAAGCTTTCTTT. As protein: CASRMRGENTEAFF.

This chain links TRBV3-1 with TRBJ1-6; unclear D gene. Trimming took 4 bases from V and 7 from J, leaving 14 bases between them. In germline, CDR1 is LGHDT, CDR2 YNNKEL (reference sequence). The length of the CDR3 is 15 residues. DNA of the CDR3: TGTGCCAGCAGCCCCCTCCGTGGGGAGAATTCACCCCTCCACTTT. It specifies CASSPLRGENSPLHF.

This clonotype was detected many times. The chain couples TRBV10-3 to TRBJ2-5; the match to TRBD1 covers 8 bases. Trimming removed 11 bases from V and 5 bases from J; junction bases left unmatched: 4. From germline, CDR1 is ENHRY and CDR2 SYGVKD. The CDR3 runs 11 residues. CDR3 bases: TGTGCCTCGCAGGGGGCTGAGACCCAGTACTTC. Protein product: CASQGAETQYF.

V gene TRBV10-3 combines with J gene TRBJ1-2; TRBD1 agrees at 10 bases. V shed 4 bases, J shed 6 bases, and the junction held 5 bases outside the gene matches. Germline V lookup: CDR1 ENHRY, CDR2 SYGVKD. This CDR3 region has 14 residues. CDR3 nucleotide sequence: TGTGCCATCAGTGTCGGACAGGGGGATAATGGCTACACCTTC. Protein: CAISVGQGDNGYTF.

The rearrangement links TRBV20-1 to TRBJ2-7, with D unclear. Trimming left V 0 bases short and J 0 bases short, with 12 bases between. Germline V gene sequence: CDR1 DFQATT, CDR2 SNEGSKA (reference sequence). The CDR3 is 15 residues long. The CDR3 DNA follows: TGCAGTGCTAGAGACCCCCTAGGGAACTCCTACGAGCAGTACTTC. Protein product: CSARDPLGNSYEQYF.

This chain connects TRBV6-6 to TRBJ1-5; D is unclear. Germline assignment: CDR1 MNHNY and CDR2 SVGAGI (reference sequence). The ends were cut back, 5 bases at V and 9 bases at J, with 11 bases in the middle. The CDR3 consists of 12 residues. The DNA of the CDR3 is TGTGCCAGCAGTCCCGATGGGAGGCCCCAGCATTTT. The encoded protein is CASSPDGRPQHF.

This clonotype was recorded a few times. This chain links TRBV28 with TRBJ2-5, with 9 bases identical to TRBD1. The CDR3 spans 14 residues. V was clipped by 6 bases and J by 5 bases; unmatched bases: 7. CDR1 and CDR2 (germline): MDHEN, SYDVKM. The CDR3 here is CASREGQGGETQYF. DNA of the CDR3: TGTGCCAGCAGGGAGGGACAGGGCGGGGAGACCCAGTACTTC.

The chain uses TRBV24-1 and TRBJ2-1, with D perhaps TRBD2 (6 bases). The CDR3 spans 17 residues. The V gene's germline CDR1 is KGHDR and CDR2 SFDVKD. Trimming stripped 7 bases from V and 3 bases from J, with 21 bases between. This CDR3 reads CATSDPTAGTNYNEQFF. The CDR3, as DNA: TGTGCCACCAGCGATCCTACCGCGGGGACCAACTACAATGAGCAGTTCTTC.